These T cell receptor beta chains were read from a single sample in a study of T cells in Graves' hyperthyroidism and ophthalmopathy. TCRdb re-derived calls from the multiplex PCR reads in MiXCR, one entry per CDR3 protein. Among approximately 600,000 distinct CDR3 sequences listed, roughly 16% were seen once. Sequenced material: blood. The receptor set was obtained from a woman in her thirties with Graves' hyperthyroidism. The CDR3 runs from the conserved cysteine through the conserved F or W. The order of the fields is clone size, J gene, V gene, D gene, CDR3 DNA, CDR3 protein. A D gene is named only where the DNA matches it firmly. Part of the rows lack a size; the others show once, few, many or a class for expanded clones.

>.|TRBJ2-1|TRBV24-1|.
TGTGCCACCAGTGATCAAGGGGACCCCCGCTCCTACAATGAGCAGTTCTTC
CATSDQGDPRSYNEQFF
>.|TRBJ1-5|TRBV15|.
TGTGCCACCAGCAGAGATGCTGCGGTTAATCAGCCCCAGCATTTT
CATSRDAAVNQPQHF
>.|TRBJ1-2|TRBV29-1|.
TGCAGCGTTGATTCCGCCCCGAAGGGCTACACCTTC
CSVDSAPKGYTF
>many|TRBJ2-1|TRBV2|TRBD2
TGTGCCAGCATGGATACTAGCGGGAGGAATGAGCAGTTCTTC
CASMDTSGRNEQFF
>many|TRBJ2-2|TRBV30|TRBD2
TGTGCCTGGACCCTAGCGGGACTGAACACCGGGGAGCTGTTTTTT
CAWTLAGLNTGELFF
>.|TRBJ2-7|TRBV19|.
TGTGCCAGTAGTACGCGGGAATCCTACGAGCAGTACTTC
CASSTRESYEQYF
>few|TRBJ1-2|TRBV19|.
TGTGCCACCGACGGATACGGAGGCTATGGCTACACCTTC
CATDGYGGYGYTF
>few|TRBJ2-3|TRBV12-5|.
TGTGCTAGTGGTCCCCAGGGCGGGATCACAGATACGCAGTATTTT
CASGPQGGITDTQYF
>many|TRBJ1-2|TRBV7-2|.
TGTGCCAGCAGCTTAGTCGGGAGTAACTATGGCTACACCTTC
CASSLVGSNYGYTF
>few|TRBJ2-5|TRBV20-1|.
TGCAGTGCTCCTATATTATCCGGGACCCAGTACTTC
CSAPILSGTQYF
>.|TRBJ2-6|TRBV28|.
TGTGCCAGCAGCCACGACAGGTCCTCTGGGGCCAACGTCCTGACTTTC
CASSHDRSSGANVLTF
>few|TRBJ2-2|TRBV6-2/TRBV6-3|.
TGTGCCAGCAGTTCCAGGGTAGGAAACACCGGGGAGCTGTTTTTT
CASSSRVGNTGELFF
>.|TRBJ1-2|TRBV7-3|.
TGTGCCAGCAGCTCCCGGCCCCGGGGACTCAACTATGGCTACACCTTC
CASSSRPRGLNYGYTF
>.|TRBJ2-3|TRBV28|TRBD1
TGTGCCAGCAGTCTCACCTTAACAGGGGCCACAGATACGCAGTATTTT
CASSLTLTGATDTQYF
>many|TRBJ1-4|TRBV6-1|.
TGTGCCAGCAGTGAATATCTGAGGGGAGTGGGGGAAAAACTGTTTTTT
CASSEYLRGVGEKLFF
>many|TRBJ2-5|TRBV11-2|TRBD2
TGTGCCAGCAGCCTGAGCGGGAGTTGGACCCAGTACTTC
CASSLSGSWTQYF
>few|TRBJ1-4|TRBV7-2|.
TGTGCCAGCACCACTTATTCGGGGTCTCGGGAAAAACTGTTTTTT
CASTTYSGSREKLFF
>many|TRBJ1-1|TRBV6-1|.
TGTGCCAGCAGTCGGTTCAACATGAACACTGAAGCTTTCTTT
CASSRFNMNTEAFF
>many|TRBJ2-3|TRBV30|.
TGTGCCTTAACGCTCGCGACAGATACGCAGTATTTT
CALTLATDTQYF
>many|TRBJ2-3|TRBV12-5|.
TGTGCTAGTGGTTTGGGCTTTTCCAGCACAGATACGCAGTATTTT
CASGLGFSSTDTQYF
>few|TRBJ2-5|TRBV28|.
TGTGCCAGCAGTTTTTCGGGACTGAGCCAAGAGACCCAGTACTTC
CASSFSGLSQETQYF
>many|TRBJ2-3|TRBV20-1|.
TGCAGTGCTCTCCCCGTGGGTGATGGTACAGATACGCAGTATTTT
CSALPVGDGTDTQYF
>many|TRBJ2-5|TRBV27|.
TGTGCCAGCAGCTTTACTCGTACCCAAGAGACCCAGTACTTC
CASSFTRTQETQYF
>many|TRBJ2-7|TRBV7-2|.
TGTGCCAGCAGCTTTTCGTACGGCGAGCAGTACTTC
CASSFSYGEQYF
>.|TRBJ2-2|TRBV6-5|.
TGTGCCAGCAGTTACGACCGGGCCGGGGAGCTGTTTTTT
CASSYDRAGELFF
>.|TRBJ1-1|TRBV5-1|.
TGCGCCAGCAGGTCCGGCGGGGGGGGGTACACTGAAGCTTTCTTT
CASRSGGGGYTEAFF
>few|TRBJ2-7|TRBV15|.
TGTGCCACCAGCAACAGATACGAGCAGTACTTC
CATSNRYEQYF
>few|TRBJ2-3|TRBV27|TRBD2
TGTGCCGCGCTCCCAACTAGCGGGAGAACCACTAGCACAGATACGCAGTATTTT
CAALPTSGRTTSTDTQYF
>many|TRBJ1-1|TRBV27|TRBD1
TGTGCCAGCAGTCCAGGACAGGGGGCGATGGGGAATGAAGCTTTCTTT
CASSPGQGAMGNEAFF
>.|TRBJ2-2|TRBV5-6|.
TGTGCCAGCAGCTTGCCCCGGGGCTTCACCGGGGAGCTGTTTTTT
CASSLPRGFTGELFF
>many|TRBJ2-3|TRBV7-2|.
TGTGCCAGCCGCTATTGGGAGGCCACAGATACGCAGTATTTT
CASRYWEATDTQYF
>.|TRBJ2-1|TRBV27|TRBD2
TGTGCCAGCAGTCCGGCCGGCGGTAGCGGGAGATACACTGAGCAGTTCTTC
CASSPAGGSGRYTEQFF
>many|TRBJ2-3|TRBV2|.
TGTGCCAGCACCCGGGAGATGGATACGCAGTATTTT
CASTREMDTQYF
>once|TRBJ2-6|TRBV27|.
TGTGCCAGCAGTTTCCTGAGCTTTGGGGCCAACGTCCTGACTTTC
CASSFLSFGANVLTF
>many|TRBJ1-2|TRBV6-1|.
TGTGCCAGCCTCCTGAGAGGGGACGGCTACACCTTC
CASLLRGDGYTF
>many|TRBJ2-2|TRBV7-2|TRBD2
TGTGCCAGCAGCCCTCGGACTAGCGGGAGTACCGGGGAGCTGTTTTTT
CASSPRTSGSTGELFF